Listed here are 10 T cell receptor beta chains from one sample, sequenced in a study of shared clonotypes between healthy human individuals. The protocol was immunoSEQ multiplex PCR, while the TCRdb copy is restricted to in-frame clones and leaves out a portion. There are 850,000 to 1,200,000 clones in the sample; approximately 76% occur only once, and about 1.4% lies in the top ten. Sequencing was done on a sample of memory CD4+ T cells sorted from blood. Noted subset: CD45RA-negative fraction. The source of these receptors is a man between 18 and 29 years old in good health.

The chain links TRBV15 to TRBJ2-1; the match to TRBD2 covers 7 bases. There are 13 residues in the CDR3. Germline assignment: CDR1 LNHNV and CDR2 YYDKDF (reference sequence). J lost 10 bases, V lost 0 bases, and 3 bases had no gene match. The DNA of the CDR3 is TGTGCCACCAGCAGAGATATACTAGCGGAGCAGTTCTTC. It codes for CATSRDILAEQFF. The variable domain in full, with the rest retrieved from reference TRBV15 and TRBJ2-1, is DAMVIQNPRYQVTQFGKPVTLSCSQTLNHNVMYWYQQKSSQAPKLLFHYYDKDFNNEADTPDNFQSRRPNTSFCFLDIRSPGLGDTAMYLCATSRDILAEQFFGPGTRLTVL.

A remark on this clone: Relative to the germline gene, one junction end is altered; a read error may explain this. The gene calls are TRBV7-7 and TRBJ2-5; D possibly corresponds to TRBD2 (7 bases). The CDR3 loop spans 16 amino acids. The germline V gene has CDR1 SSHAT and CDR2 FNYEAQ (reference sequence). The CDR3 nucleotides read TGTGCTAGCACCCAGGGAGGGGGGGGCCTTGCGGAGACCCAGTACTTC. This sequence encodes CASTQGGGGLAETQYF.

The chain uses TRBV5-1 and TRBJ2-1; D gene uncertain. Between the trimmed V and J ends, which lost 1 base and 0 bases, there was a span of 8 bases. Germline lookup yields CDR1 SGHRS and CDR2 YFSETQ. The CDR3 runs 15 residues. In DNA form, the CDR3 reads TGCGCCAGCAGCTTGCCCGGGCTCTCCTACAATGAGCAGTTCTTC. This codes for CASSLPGLSYNEQFF.

A few counts support this clone. The chain has TRBV30 and TRBJ2-7; D is possibly TRBD1 or TRBD2 (5 bases each). This CDR3 region has 12 residues. The germline V gene encodes CDR1 GTSNPN and CDR2 SVGIG (reference sequence). Trimming removed 2 bases from V and 6 bases from J, with 11 bases in between. The CDR3 coding sequence is TGTGCCTGGAGTCTACAGGCGGGCGAGCAGTACTTC. It translates to CAWSLQAGEQYF.

V is TRBV5-1 and J is TRBJ1-1; 9 nucleotides agree with TRBD1. There are 16 residues in the CDR3. J lost 1 base, V lost 6 bases, and 10 bases had no gene match. Germline V gene lookup returns CDR1 SGHRS and CDR2 YFSETQ. This CDR3 reads CASTPGQGPSNTEAFF. The CDR3 DNA reads TGCGCCAGCACCCCTGGACAGGGGCCGTCGAACACTGAAGCTTTCTTT. The variable domain in full, with the rest retrieved from reference TRBV5-1 and TRBJ1-1, is KAGVTQTPRYLIKTRGQQVTLSCSPISGHRSVSWYQQTPGQGLQFLFEYFSETQRNKGNFPGRFSGRQFSNSRSEMNVSTLELGDSALYLCASTPGQGPSNTEAFFGQGTRLTVV.

As concerns this clone: This CDR3 is also generated by other DNA sequences in the sample. The chain joins TRBV11-2 to TRBJ1-1; unclear D gene. CDR1 and CDR2 (germline): SGHAT, FQNNGV. Trimming left V 1 base short and J 3 bases short, with 6 bases between. The CDR3 extends over 13 amino acids. The CDR3 here is CASSLAGDTEAFF. The CDR3 DNA sequence: TGTGCCAGCAGCTTAGCTGGGGACACTGAAGCTTTCTTT.

V gene TRBV28 combines with J gene TRBJ1-6; D is unclear. Germline CDR1 and CDR2: MDHEN and SYDVKM. This CDR3 comprises 13 residues. The CDR3 DNA is TGTGGGACCTCAAGGCAATATAATTCACCCCTCCACTTT. It encodes CGTSRQYNSPLHF.

At least ten counts were recorded for this clone. The chain couples TRBV23-1 to TRBJ1-5; D perhaps matches TRBD1 (6 bases). TRBV23-1 is an open reading frame whose function is uncertain. This CDR3 has 17 residues. Trimming shortened V by 0 bases and J by 4 bases, and 16 bases separated the two germline ends. Written as DNA, the CDR3 is TGCGCCAGCAGTCAATCGGGCCAGGGGCTGGAAAATCAGCCCCAGCATTTT. It is translated as CASSQSGQGLENQPQHF.

This chain links TRBV7-2 with TRBJ2-7; 8 bases fit TRBD2. Trimming took 5 bases from V and 4 from J; bases not matched to a gene: 7. Germline values: CDR1 SGHTA, CDR2 FQGNSA. This CDR3 contains 14 residues. The CDR3 coding sequence is TGTGCCAGCAGCCCCGGGACTAGTAGGTACGAGCAGTACTTC. This translates into CASSPGTSRYEQYF.

This clone was seen more than once but under ten times. V usage is TRBV2 and J usage is TRBJ2-7; either TRBD1 or TRBD2 may supply D (8 bases each). The V end was cut by 11 bases, the J end by 1 base, with 18 bases between. The V gene's germline CDR1 is SNHLY and CDR2 FYNNEI. The CDR3 runs 14 residues. CDR3 nucleotide sequence: TGTGCCGATGCGGGAGGACAGGGATCCTACGAGCAGTACTTC. Translated: CADAGGQGSYEQYF.